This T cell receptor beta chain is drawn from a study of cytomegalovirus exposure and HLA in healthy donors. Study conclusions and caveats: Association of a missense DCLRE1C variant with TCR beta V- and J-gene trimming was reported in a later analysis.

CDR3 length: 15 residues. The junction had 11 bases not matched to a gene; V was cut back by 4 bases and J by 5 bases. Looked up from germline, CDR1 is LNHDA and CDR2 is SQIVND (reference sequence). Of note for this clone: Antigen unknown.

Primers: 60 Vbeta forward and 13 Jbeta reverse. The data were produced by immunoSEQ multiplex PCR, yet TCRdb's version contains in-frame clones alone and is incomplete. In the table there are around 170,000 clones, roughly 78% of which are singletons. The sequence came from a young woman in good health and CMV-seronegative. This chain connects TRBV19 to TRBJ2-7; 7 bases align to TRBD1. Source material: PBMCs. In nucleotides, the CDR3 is TGTGCCAGTAGTACGACTAAGACAGGGCCCAACGAGCAGTACTTC. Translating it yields CASSTTKTGPNEQYF.